The 24 T cell receptor beta chains listed next were all sequenced from one sample in a study of T-cell reconstitution after alpha-beta-depleted transplantation in children. Preparation of the TCRbeta library was carried out with unique molecular identifiers. TCRdb reanalysed the PCR reads using MiXCR and keeps one entry per CDR3 protein. In the table there are hundreds of thousands of distinct CDR3 sequences, roughly 9.5% of which are singletons. Source: PBMCs from the stem cell graft donor, taken from the stem cell graft. All receptors derive from a human donor who donated a stem cell graft to a child with SCID.

The chain employs TRBV7-8 and TRBJ2-3, with 14 bases aligning to TRBD2. The CDR3 consists of 17 residues. The junction had 6 bases not matched to a gene; V was cut back by 2 bases and J by 5 bases. Germline V CDR1 and CDR2: SGHVS, FQNEAQ. DNA for the CDR3: TGTGCCAGCAGCTTACCAGGGACTAGCGGGGGAATAGATACGCAGTATTTT. This translates into CASSLPGTSGGIDTQYF. Complete variable domain (other parts from reference TRBV7-8 and TRBJ2-3): GAGVSQSPRYKVAKRGQDVALRCDPISGHVSLFWYQQALGQGPEFLTYFQNEAQLDKSGLPSDRFFAERPEGSVSTLKIQRTQQEDSAVYLCASSLPGTSGGIDTQYFGPGTRLTVL.

The V call is TRBV5-1, the J call TRBJ2-5, with unresolved D. CDR1 and CDR2 from the germline V gene are SGHRS and YFSETQ. Trimming shortened V by 4 bases and J by 2 bases, and 6 bases separated the two germline ends. The CDR3 loop spans 12 amino acids. The CDR3 nucleotides read TGCGCCAGCAGCGAGCTGCAAGAGACCCAGTACTTC. Translating it yields CASSELQETQYF.

This clonotype was seen a handful of times. The genes are TRBV3-1 and TRBJ2-1, with 8 bases lining up with TRBD2. This CDR3 spans 15 amino acids. The V and J ends lost 2 bases and 5 bases, in that order; junction bases with no gene match: 5. The germline CDR1 and CDR2 sequences are LGHDT and YNNKEL (reference sequence). The CDR3 coding sequence is TGTGCCAGCAGCCAACTAAGCGGGGGTAACAATGAGCAGTTCTTC. This sequence encodes CASSQLSGGNNEQFF.

V usage is TRBV7-8 and J usage is TRBJ1-1, with unresolved D. The CDR3 runs 15 residues. Germline loops: CDR1 SGHVS, CDR2 FQNEAQ. Trimming left V 5 bases short and J 1 base short, with 14 bases between. Written as DNA, the CDR3 is TGTGCCAGCAGCCTTTACGTGGACGGGAACACTGAAGCTTTCTTT. It is translated as CASSLYVDGNTEAFF. The full variable domain, completed using reference TRBV7-8 and TRBJ1-1, is GAGVSQSPRYKVAKRGQDVALRCDPISGHVSLFWYQQALGQGPEFLTYFQNEAQLDKSGLPSDRFFAERPEGSVSTLKIQRTQQEDSAVYLCASSLYVDGNTEAFFGQGTRLTVV.

This clonotype was recorded at least ten times. V usage is TRBV19 and J usage is TRBJ2-2; perhaps TRBD2 as D (6 bases). Germline CDR1 reads LNHDA; CDR2 reads SQIVND (reference sequence). The CDR3 consists of 14 residues. V lost 4 bases and J 10 bases, leaving 16 bases between the germline ends. For the CDR3, the DNA is TGTGCCAGTAGTACGGGACTTGGGTATTTGGAGCTGTTTTTT. This codes for CASSTGLGYLELFF.

There are a few counts of this clonotype. The V gene is TRBV12-3 or TRBV12-4, the J gene TRBJ2-7, with 9 positions matching TRBD1. The CDR3 loop spans 14 amino acids. After removal of 7 bases from V and 1 base from J, the junction contained 5 bases not matched to a gene. The CDR3 region has the DNA TGTGCCAGCACCAAGACAGGGGGTTCCTACGAGCAGTACTTC. Translation gives CASTKTGGSYEQYF.

The J gene is TRBJ2-7, the V gene TRBV5-1, with a tentative D call TRBD2 (6 bases). Trimming removed 4 bases at V and 4 bases at J, with 9 bases between. CDR1 and CDR2 (germline): SGHRS, YFSETQ. CDR3 length: 12 amino acids. The CDR3 nucleotides read TGCGCCAGCAGCGACAGCGGGTACGAGCAGTACTTC. As protein: CASSDSGYEQYF.

This clonotype has just a few counts. This chain connects TRBV27 to TRBJ2-1; 9 bases match TRBD2. Unmatched junction bases numbered 13, after V lost 4 bases and J lost 9 bases. There are 16 residues in the CDR3. The germline V gene has CDR1 MNHEY and CDR2 SMNVEV (reference sequence). The chain's CDR3 is CASSSPFAGGLREQFF. CDR3 nucleotides: TGTGCCAGCAGTTCACCCTTCGCGGGGGGGCTCCGTGAGCAGTTCTTC.

V and J are TRBV6-1 and TRBJ1-1; a weak D match, TRBD1 (5 bases). CDR1 is MNHNS, CDR2 SASEGT, per germline. The germline V and J ends were trimmed by 8 bases and 7 bases, with 8 bases remaining between them. CDR3 length equals 10 residues. DNA of the CDR3: TGTGCCAGCCACAGGAGTGAAGCTTTCTTT. Translating gives CASHRSEAFF.

This clonotype appeared many times. The J gene is TRBJ2-1, the V gene TRBV9; 9 positions match TRBD1. V trimming: 0 bases; J trimming: 5 bases; junction bases outside the gene matches: 0. Germline V gene data show CDR1 as SGDLS and CDR2 as YYNGEE. The CDR3 is made up of 14 amino acids. The CDR3 sequence: CASSVGQGDNEQFF. DNA for the CDR3: TGTGCCAGCAGCGTAGGACAGGGGGACAATGAGCAGTTCTTC.

The chain couples TRBV12-3 or TRBV12-4 to TRBJ2-1; TRBD2 is a possible D gene (5 bases). Trimming stripped 6 bases from V and 10 bases from J, with 10 bases between. The CDR3 has 11 residues. The DNA of the CDR3 is TGTGCCAGCAGATTGGAGGTGGAGCAGTTCTTC. This gives the protein CASRLEVEQFF.

This chain links TRBV5-1 with TRBJ2-7; the D call may be TRBD1 or TRBD2 (5 bases each). Germline CDR1 and CDR2: SGHRS and YFSETQ. V was cut by 4 bases and J by 1 base, with 18 bases left in between. There are 16 residues in the CDR3. The CDR3 nucleotides read TGCGCCAGCAGCGGAACTTCCGGGACGGCGTCCTACGAGCAGTACTTC. It encodes CASSGTSGTASYEQYF.

This clonotype was observed a few times. The chain links TRBV4-1 to TRBJ1-1; the D gene is possibly TRBD1 (6 bases). The CDR3 sequence is 14 residues long. Trimming shortened V by 5 bases and J by 3 bases, and 13 bases separated the two germline ends. CDR1 MGHRA and CDR2 YSYEKL come from the germline V gene. This CDR3 reads CASSEGVGDTEAFF. DNA of the CDR3: TGCGCCAGCAGCGAGGGGGTAGGGGACACTGAAGCTTTCTTT.

The J gene is TRBJ2-1, the V gene TRBV15, with TRBD2 matching 12 bases. Germline V gives CDR1 LNHNV, CDR2 YYDKDF (reference sequence). With V trimmed by 1 base and J by 8 bases, 3 bases remained unmatched. The CDR3 loop spans 15 amino acids. DNA of the CDR3: TGTGCCACCAGCAGAGGGCTAGCGGGGGGGGATGAGCAGTTCTTC. Translating gives CATSRGLAGGDEQFF.

This clonotype was picked up a small number of times. The gene calls are TRBV27 and TRBJ2-7; 8 nucleotides agree with TRBD1. This CDR3 contains 15 residues. Germline V gene sequence: CDR1 MNHEY, CDR2 SMNVEV (reference sequence). J gave up 4 bases and V 4 bases, and 9 bases lay outside the gene matches. The CDR3 DNA follows: TGTGCCAGCAGTTCTCTGACAGGGGTATCTTACGAGCAGTACTTC. Amino acid sequence: CASSSLTGVSYEQYF.

The chain carries TRBV7-6 and TRBJ1-4; D is unclear. This CDR3 contains 14 residues. Germline V gene data show CDR1 as SGHVS and CDR2 as FNYEAQ. The V end was cut by 2 bases, the J end by 4 bases, with 8 bases between. The CDR3 reads CASSLNRDNEKLFF. CDR3 nucleotides: TGTGCCAGCAGCTTAAATCGGGATAATGAAAAACTGTTTTTT.

This clonotype was counted only a few times. The CDR3 DNA reads TGTGCCAGCAGGCCCTTGGTCGGGGCAGATACGCAGTATTTT. Amino acid sequence: CASRPLVGADTQYF. This chain connects TRBV2 to TRBJ2-3, with D maybe TRBD2 (5 bases). Per germline, CDR1 SNHLY and CDR2 FYNNEI. The CDR3 is 14 amino acids. The V end was cut by 6 bases, the J end by 4 bases, with 14 bases between. Together with reference TRBV2 and TRBJ2-3, the CDR3 gives the full variable domain: EPEVTQTPSHQVTQMGQEVILRCVPISNHLYFYWYRQILGQKVEFLVSFYNNEISEKSEIFDDQFSVERPDGSNFTLKIRSTKLEDSAMYFCASRPLVGADTQYFGPGTRLTVL.

The rearrangement links TRBV18 to TRBJ1-5, with a tentative D call TRBD1 (6 bases). The germline V gene encodes CDR1 KGHSH and CDR2 LQKENI. Trimming took 1 base from V and 6 from J, leaving 10 bases between them. The CDR3 totals 14 residues. This CDR3 is CASSPRGTTQPQHF. For the CDR3, the DNA is TGTGCCAGCTCACCACGAGGGACAACTCAGCCCCAGCATTTT. The full variable domain, in which reference TRBV18 and TRBJ1-5 provide the parts outside the CDR3, is NAGVMQNPRHLVRRRGQEARLRCSPMKGHSHVYWYRQLPEEGLKFMVYLQKENIIDESGMPKERFSAEFPKEGPSILRIQQVVRGDSAAYFCASSPRGTTQPQHFGDGTRLSIL.

About this clonotype: This clone may be a read error of a much larger clone one base away. J is TRBJ2-3 and V is TRBV5-1; 13 nucleotides line up with TRBD2. Trimming took 5 bases from V and 10 from J; bases not matched to a gene: 10. This CDR3 is 15 amino acids long. Germline CDR1 is SGHRS and CDR2 is YFSETQ. DNA of the CDR3: TGCGCCAGCAGTACAGGGACTAGCGGGGCATATCCGCAGTATTTT. Amino acids: CASSTGTSGAYPQYF.

There are a few counts of this clonotype. This rearrangement joins TRBV6-5 to TRBJ2-5; D not certain. V lost 2 bases and J lost 0, with 4 bases in between. The CDR3 is 13 residues long. Germline V gene data show CDR1 as MNHEY and CDR2 as SVGAGI. CDR3 amino acids: CASSYNHQETQYF. CDR3 nucleotides: TGTGCCAGCAGTTACAACCACCAAGAGACCCAGTACTTC.

The J gene is TRBJ2-2, the V gene TRBV19; 7 positions match TRBD1. The CDR3 totals 11 residues. Germline CDR1 is LNHDA and CDR2 is SQIVND (reference sequence). After removal of 9 bases from V and 7 bases from J, the junction contained 2 bases not matched to a gene. The CDR3 bases are TGTGCCAGCACAGGGGTCGGGGAGCTGTTTTTT. It yields the protein CASTGVGELFF.

The J gene is TRBJ2-1, the V gene TRBV7-8; D ambiguous. The germline gives CDR1 SGHVS, CDR2 FQNEAQ. Trimming left V 5 bases short and J 0 bases short, with 14 bases between. The CDR3 is made up of 16 amino acids. CDR3 protein: CASSLSVGYSYNEQFF. CDR3 in DNA: TGTGCCAGCAGCCTATCCGTCGGATACTCCTACAATGAGCAGTTCTTC.

This clonotype was counted ten times or more. J is TRBJ2-1 and V is TRBV10-3; possible D gene TRBD2, 7 bases. This CDR3 region has 15 residues. V gave up 7 bases and J gave up 8 bases, with 21 bases separating them. The V gene's germline CDR1 is ENHRY and CDR2 SYGVKD. For the CDR3, the DNA is TGTGCCATCACTCCGAGGTCGGGGGGCATCGATGAGCAGTTCTTC. Translating it yields CAITPRSGGIDEQFF.

This clonotype was detected only a few times. The chain couples TRBV11-2 to TRBJ2-7, with 9 bases identical to TRBD1. Germline V gives CDR1 SGHAT, CDR2 FQNNGV. CDR3 length equals 16 residues. The J segment lost 8 bases and the V segment lost 3 bases, leaving 14 bases of the junction unmatched. CDR3 sequence: CASSLVTGGAFLQQYF. CDR3 DNA sequence: TGTGCCAGCAGCTTGGTTACAGGGGGCGCGTTTTTGCAGCAGTACTTC.